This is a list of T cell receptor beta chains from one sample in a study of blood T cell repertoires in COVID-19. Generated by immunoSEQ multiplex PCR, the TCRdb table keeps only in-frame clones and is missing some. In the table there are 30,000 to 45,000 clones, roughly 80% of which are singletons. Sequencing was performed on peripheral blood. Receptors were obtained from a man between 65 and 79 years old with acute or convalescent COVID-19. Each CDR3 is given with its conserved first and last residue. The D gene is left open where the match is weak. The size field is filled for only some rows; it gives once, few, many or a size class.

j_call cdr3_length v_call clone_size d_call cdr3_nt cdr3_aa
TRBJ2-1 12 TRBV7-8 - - TGTGCCAGCAGCTTAGTCCAGGGATTGCCGTTCTTC CASSLVQGLPFF
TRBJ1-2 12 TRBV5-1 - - TGCGCCAGCAGACAGGGTTCCTATGGCTACACCTTC CASRQGSYGYTF
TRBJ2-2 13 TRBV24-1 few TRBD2 TGTGCCACCAGTAGCGGGGGCAGGCGGGAGCTGTTTTTT CATSSGGRRELFF
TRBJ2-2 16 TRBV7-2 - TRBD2 TGTGCCAGCAGCTTAGATACTAGCGGGATCACCGGGGAGCTGTTTTTT CASSLDTSGITGELFF
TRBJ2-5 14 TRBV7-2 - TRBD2 TGTGCCAGCAGCTTACAGGGAGGGTCAGAGACCCAGTACTTC CASSLQGGSETQYF
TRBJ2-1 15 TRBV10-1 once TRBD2 TGCGCCAGCAGTGATAGGACTAGCGGACACAATGAGCAGTTCTTC CASSDRTSGHNEQFF
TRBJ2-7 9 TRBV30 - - TGTGCCTGGAGCAGCGAGCAGTACTTC CAWSSEQYF
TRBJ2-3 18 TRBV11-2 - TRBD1 TGTGCCAGCAGCTTAGGATTCGGACAGGGGGTAGTCACAGATACGCAGTATTTT CASSLGFGQGVVTDTQYF
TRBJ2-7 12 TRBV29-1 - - TGCAGCGCCCGGACTGTTACCTACGAGCAGTACTTC CSARTVTYEQYF
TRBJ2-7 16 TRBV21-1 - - TGTGCCAGCAGCAAAGTTAGGGCAGGGGTCTTCCACGAGCAGTACTTC CASSKVRAGVFHEQYF
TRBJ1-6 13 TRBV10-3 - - TGTGCCATCCGATTAGCTTATAATTCACCCCTCCACTTT CAIRLAYNSPLHF
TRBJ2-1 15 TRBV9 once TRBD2 TGTGCCAGCAGCGTGGGACTAGCGGGAGTTAATGAGCAGTTCTTC CASSVGLAGVNEQFF
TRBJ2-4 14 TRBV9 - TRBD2 TGTGCCAGCAGCGTGGCCAGCGGGATGAACATTCAGTACTTC CASSVASGMNIQYF
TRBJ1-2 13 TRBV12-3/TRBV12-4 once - TGTGCCAGCAGTCGGACAGCCGACTATGGCTACACCTTC CASSRTADYGYTF
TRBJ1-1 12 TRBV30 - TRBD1 TGTGCCTGGAGTTTTAGGACAGGGGAAGCTTTCTTT CAWSFRTGEAFF
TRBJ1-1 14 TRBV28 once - TGTGCCAGCAGTTTTATCAGGGGTAGCACTGAAGCTTTCTTT CASSFIRGSTEAFF
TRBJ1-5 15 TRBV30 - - TGTGCCTGGAGTACAGGGAATCCTAGCAATCAGCCCCAGCATTTT CAWSTGNPSNQPQHF
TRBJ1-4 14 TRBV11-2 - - TGTGCCAGCAGCCCGGGACTTTCTAATGAAAAACTGTTTTTT CASSPGLSNEKLFF
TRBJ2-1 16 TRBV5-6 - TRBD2 TGTGCCAGCAGCTTCTCGGGGACTATGATTTACAATGAGCAGTTCTTC CASSFSGTMIYNEQFF